A single sample gave rise to the 6 T cell receptor beta chains below, sequenced in a study of cytomegalovirus exposure and HLA in healthy donors. The study ran its PCR with 60 Vbeta and 13 Jbeta primers. Repertoires were generated with immunoSEQ multiplex PCR, while TCRdb's copy carries only in-frame clones and drops some. This sample has about 200,000 clones, with over 60% found just once. Sequencing input: PBMCs. These receptors came from a man aged 18-30 years in good health and CMV-seronegative.

The chain combines TRBV29-1 with TRBJ2-5, with 7 bases fitting TRBD1. Germline trimming cut 5 bases from V and 2 bases from J; bases unmatched to any gene: 8. CDR3 length: 14 amino acids. CDR1 SQVTM and CDR2 ANQGSEA come from the germline V gene. The CDR3 is CSVNRGHHQETQYF. CDR3 DNA sequence: TGCAGCGTTAACAGGGGCCATCATCAAGAGACCCAGTACTTC.

The rearrangement links TRBV19 to TRBJ2-2; D might be TRBD1 (6 bases). The V and J ends lost 4 bases and 5 bases respectively, with 11 bases between them. This CDR3 has 14 amino acids. CDR1 LNHDA and CDR2 SQIVND come from the germline V gene (reference sequence). For the CDR3, the DNA is TGTGCCAGTAGTAGAAGGGGGAATACCGGGGAGCTGTTTTTT. It is translated as CASSRRGNTGELFF.

The J gene is TRBJ1-6, the V gene TRBV21-1; the table's D call of TRBD1 was not tested on the DNA. TRBV21-1 is a recognized pseudogene. CDR3 size: 17 residues. DNA of the CDR3: TGTGCCAGCAGCAAAGAAGGTAGGACAGGCAATAATTCACCCCTCCACTTT. Encoded protein: CASSKEGRTGNNSPLHF.

A few counts support this clone. This chain uses TRBV5-4 with TRBJ2-2, with D possibly being TRBD1 (5 bases). The CDR3 is made up of 14 amino acids. V was cut by 4 bases and J by 3 bases, with 10 bases left in between. Germline V gives CDR1 SGHNT, CDR2 YYREEE (reference sequence). CDR3 sequence reads: CASSEQVHTGELFF. CDR3 DNA: TGTGCCAGCAGCGAACAGGTCCACACCGGGGAGCTGTTTTTT.

The chain combines TRBV28 with TRBJ1-1, with TRBD1 identical over 8 bases. The V gene's germline CDR1 is MDHEN and CDR2 SYDVKM. V lost 5 bases to trimming and J lost 3 bases; unmatched junction nucleotides: 8. This CDR3 is built from 15 residues. In DNA, the CDR3 is TGTGCCAGCAGTCTCCCTGGCAGGGGGCACACTGAAGCTTTCTTT. As protein: CASSLPGRGHTEAFF. The full variable domain, its missing parts supplied by reference TRBV28 and TRBJ1-1, is DVKVTQSSRYLVKRTGEKVFLECVQDMDHENMFWYRQDPGLGLRLIYFSYDVKMKEKGDIPEGYSVSREKKERFSLILESASTNQTSMYLCASSLPGRGHTEAFFGQGTRLTVV.

The chain links TRBV18 to TRBJ1-1; 7 bases fit TRBD1. The length of the CDR3 is 15 residues. CDR1 and CDR2 (germline): KGHSH, LQKENI. With 2 bases clipped from V and 4 bases from J, the junction kept 7 bases outside the gene matches. The chain's CDR3 is CASSPIQGRSTEAFF. The CDR3 nucleotides are TGTGCCAGCTCACCAATACAGGGGCGGAGCACTGAAGCTTTCTTT.